This is a list of T cell receptor beta chains from one sample in a study of cytomegalovirus exposure and HLA in healthy donors. TCRdb keeps only in-frame clones here, not all; method: immunoSEQ multiplex PCR. The sample shows approximately 150,000 clones, and approximately 1.5% sits with its ten largest clones. The sequenced sample consisted of PBMCs. All receptors come from a woman aged 40 to 50 in good health and CMV-seronegative. The CDR3 runs from the conserved cysteine through the conserved F or W. Fields, in order: V gene, J gene, D gene, CDR3 DNA, CDR3 protein. D genes are given only for firm matches.

>TRBV19|TRBJ1-1|TRBD1
TGTGCCAGTAGCTGGGACAGGGCTGACACCACTTTGAACACTGAAGCTTTCTTT
CASSWDRADTTLNTEAFF
>TRBV4-1|TRBJ2-7|TRBD2
TGCGCCAGCAGCCAAGAAAGAGGGACTACCTACGAGCAGTACTTC
CASSQERGTTYEQYF
>TRBV7-2|TRBJ1-5|TRBD1
TGTGCCAGCAGCTCCGCCGGGACAGGCAATCAGCCCCAGCATTTT
CASSSAGTGNQPQHF
>TRBV29-1|TRBJ1-4|TRBD1
TGCAGCGTACGGGGGGGACAGGGGGACACCTGGGGTGAAAAACTGTTTTTT
CSVRGGQGDTWGEKLFF
>TRBV18|TRBJ2-7|TRBD2
TGTGCCAGCTCACCATTAGCGGGTTCGAGCTCCTACGAGCAGTACTTC
CASSPLAGSSSYEQYF
>TRBV6-5|TRBJ1-5|TRBD1
TGTGCCAGCAGCCGACAGGGTCAAGCCCAGCATTTT
CASSRQGQAQHF
>TRBV7-3|TRBJ2-6|-
TGTGCCAGCAGCTTCGCGGGCAGCTCTGGGGCCAACGTCCTGACTTTC
CASSFAGSSGANVLTF
>TRBV11-3|TRBJ2-2|-
TGTGCCAGCAGCTCCCGACAGACATACACCGGGGAGCTGTTTTTT
CASSSRQTYTGELFF
>TRBV6-6|TRBJ2-1|-
TGTGCCAGCAGTCCACAAGGGGAGGATGAGCAGTTCTTC
CASSPQGEDEQFF
>TRBV9|TRBJ2-2|TRBD2
TGTGCCAGCAGCGCCGGACTAGCGGGGAATGACGGGGAGCTGTTTTTT
CASSAGLAGNDGELFF
>TRBV9|TRBJ1-1|-
TGTGCCAGCAGTCCAGGACAGTTGAACACTGAAGCTTTCTTT
CASSPGQLNTEAFF
>TRBV6-5|TRBJ1-2|TRBD1
TGTGCCACCGCGACAGGGCCTAACTATGGCTACACCTTC
CATATGPNYGYTF
>TRBV28|TRBJ2-2|TRBD2
TGTGCCAGCAGTCCGAGACTAGCGGGGGTGGGGGAGCTGTTTTTT
CASSPRLAGVGELFF
>TRBV19|TRBJ2-5|-
TGTGCCAGTAGTATCTCTGGGGGCCGGGAGACCCAGTACTTC
CASSISGGRETQYF
>TRBV25-1|TRBJ2-7|-
TGTGCCAGCAGTCTGACAGCAAGTGGCGAGCAGTACTTC
CASSLTASGEQYF
>TRBV28|TRBJ1-5|-
TGTGCCAGCTGGGGCGGTTGGGGCCCCAATCAGCCCCAGCATTTT
CASWGGWGPNQPQHF
>TRBV7-9|TRBJ2-1|TRBD1
TGTGCCAGCAGCCTGGGGACAGGGATCAATGAGCAGTTCTTC
CASSLGTGINEQFF
>TRBV5-1|TRBJ2-2|-
TGCGCCAGCAGCTTGTTAGGCAGCGCGAACACCGGGGAGCTGTTTTTT
CASSLLGSANTGELFF
>TRBV7-9|TRBJ1-5|TRBD1
TGTGCCAGCAGCGACACAGGGGACAGCAATCAGCCCCAGCATTTT
CASSDTGDSNQPQHF
>TRBV9|TRBJ2-1|-
TGTGCCAGCAGCGTAGGTCTTCTACATGAGCAGTTCTTC
CASSVGLLHEQFF
>TRBV7-2|TRBJ1-6|-
TGTGCCAGCAGCTTTAGCGTTCGGGCCTATAATTCACCCCTCCACTTT
CASSFSVRAYNSPLHF
>TRBV15|TRBJ2-5|TRBD2
TGTGCCACCAGCAGGCCAGGGAGCGGGGGGGAGACCCAGTACTTC
CATSRPGSGGETQYF
>TRBV7-3|TRBJ2-1|TRBD2
TGTGCCAGCAGCCCGTCGAGCGGGGGGGATGAGCAGTTCTTC
CASSPSSGGDEQFF
>TRBV5-6|TRBJ1-2|-
TGTGCCAGCAGCTTGCCCAGGCAGCTATCGGCCCACTATGGCTACACCTTC
CASSLPRQLSAHYGYTF
>TRBV29-1|TRBJ1-1|-
TGCAGCGTTGAAGCAGGGGAGACTGAAGCTTTCTTT
CSVEAGETEAFF
>TRBV5-1|TRBJ2-5|-
TGCGCCAGCAGCCCGCAGGGGAATGGAGAGACCCAGTACTTC
CASSPQGNGETQYF
>TRBV7-2|TRBJ2-7|-
TGTGCCAGCAGCTTAAACAGCCCCTACGAGCAGTACTTC
CASSLNSPYEQYF
>TRBV10-3|TRBJ2-6|-
TGTGCCACTACCGTCGACAGCCCCTCTGGGGCCAACGTCCTGACTTTC
CATTVDSPSGANVLTF
>TRBV19|TRBJ1-5|-
TGTGCCAGTAGTATAGGGGGGCGTCAGCCCCAGCATTTT
CASSIGGRQPQHF
>TRBV19|TRBJ1-1|TRBD1
TGTGCCAGTAGTTCCACGGACAGGGGGCTAGCAGCTTTCTTT
CASSSTDRGLAAFF
>TRBV19|TRBJ2-7|TRBD1
TGTGCCAGTAAGGGGACAGCCAACTCCTACGAGCAGTACTTC
CASKGTANSYEQYF
>TRBV10-3|TRBJ1-2|-
TGTGCCATCAGTGAGTCGTGGTTCTATTATGGCTACACCTTC
CAISESWFYYGYTF
>TRBV7-9|TRBJ2-5|-
TGTGCCAGCAGCTTTCCGAGACAGGCACAAGAGACCCAGTACTTC
CASSFPRQAQETQYF
>TRBV7-2|TRBJ2-5|-
TGTGCCAGCAACCCGGGACTGTCCCAAGAGACCCAGTACTTC
CASNPGLSQETQYF
>TRBV7-2|TRBJ2-7|-
TGTGCCAGCAGCCTTAGCTCCTACGAGCAGTACTTC
CASSLSSYEQYF
>TRBV7-2|TRBJ2-3|-
TGTGCCAGCAGCTTAACCGCCAGGCAACATACGCAGTATTTT
CASSLTARQHTQYF
>TRBV6-6|TRBJ1-2|-
TGTGCCAGCATTAATCTCAACAGGGCCGCCTATGGCTACACCTTC
CASINLNRAAYGYTF
>TRBV5-1|TRBJ1-1|TRBD1
TGCGCCAGCAGCAGAGACAGGGGGAACACTGAAGCTTTCTTT
CASSRDRGNTEAFF
>TRBV7-9|TRBJ1-2|TRBD1
TGTGCCAGCAGCTTAAGTCAGGGGGCCTACTATGGCTACACCTTC
CASSLSQGAYYGYTF
>TRBV6-6|TRBJ1-3|-
TGTGCCAGCAGTTCCGACAGTTCTGGAAACACCATATATTTT
CASSSDSSGNTIYF
>TRBV27|TRBJ1-3|-
TGTGCCAGCAGTTCGGCGGTCTCTGGAAACACCATATATTTT
CASSSAVSGNTIYF
>TRBV9|TRBJ2-7|TRBD2
TGTGCCAGCAGCGTAGGTCGACTAGCGGTCCCCTACGAGCAGTACTTC
CASSVGRLAVPYEQYF
>TRBV5-1|TRBJ2-1|-
TGCGCCAGCAGCTTAGGGGTATCCTCCTACAATGAGCAGTTCTTC
CASSLGVSSYNEQFF
>TRBV7-8|TRBJ1-2|-
TGTGCCAGCAGCTTATTGCGGGTAGCGGATGGCTACACCTTC
CASSLLRVADGYTF
>TRBV18|TRBJ2-3|TRBD1
TGTGCCAGCTCACCCCCCGGGACAGCAGATACGCAGTATTTT
CASSPPGTADTQYF
>TRBV7-9|TRBJ1-2|TRBD1
TGTGCCAGCGCGGGACAGAACTATGGCTACACCTTC
CASAGQNYGYTF
>TRBV7-9|TRBJ2-1|TRBD1
TGTGCCAGCAGCTCTCCGGACAGGGTCGGCTACAATGAGCAGTTCTTC
CASSSPDRVGYNEQFF
>TRBV7-9|TRBJ2-6|-
TGTGCCAGCACCAGCCGATCCGGGTACGCCTCTGGGGCCAACGTCCTGACTTTC
CASTSRSGYASGANVLTF
>TRBV9|TRBJ1-2|TRBD1
TGTGCCAGCAGCCCTGGGACAGGGCCCTTCTATGGCTACACCTTC
CASSPGTGPFYGYTF